This section outlines one T cell receptor beta chain sequence together with its context. Antigen specificity is unknown. The source of the sample is a study of shared clonotypes between healthy human individuals. Germline lookup yields CDR1 SGDLS and CDR2 YYNGEE. This CDR3 is built from 15 residues. V was pared by 4 bases and J by 5 bases, with 11 bases of the junction left unmatched. Repertoires were generated with immunoSEQ multiplex PCR, while TCRdb's copy carries only in-frame clones and drops some. The sample gives over 750,000 clones, just over 95% of which show up once; about 0.25% is in the top ten. CD8 cells classed as naive were CD45RO-negative and positively selected for CCR7, excluding terminally differentiated effector memory CD45RA+ cells. Donation came from healthy HIV-negative adults that had no recent acute infections or vaccinations. Overall study findings and caveats: It was the non-shared clonotypes that had lower generation probabilities than clonotypes shared by all four donors. Inspection by rarefaction showed sorted-subset sequencing to be incomplete despite large depth.

V and J are TRBV9 and TRBJ2-5; 7 nucleotides match TRBD1. The specimen sequenced was naive CD8+ T cells sorted from blood. The source of this sequence is a man aged 25-45 years in good health. CDR3: CASSPSTGIGETQYF. The CDR3 DNA sequence: TGTGCCAGCAGCCCCTCGACAGGGATCGGGGAGACCCAGTACTTC.